The 5 T cell receptor beta chains below were found in one sample sequenced in a study of metastatic and nonmetastatic thyroid tumors. Each patient came to thyroid surgery without any prior treatment (of any kind). Using MiXCR, TCRdb re-called clones from the PCR reads. The sample has about 7,600 clones, 27% seen once; the top ten hold over 15%. The sequencing input was adjacent normal tissue. Source of these receptors: a female donor with papillary thyroid cancer or a benign thyroid nodule (not recorded which). Some clones in this sample may be carry-over from other donors' samples.

A few counts support this clone. The rearrangement joins TRBV6-1 to TRBJ1-1, with TRBD1 matching over 7 bases. With 8 bases clipped from V and 1 base from J, the junction kept 4 bases outside the gene matches. The CDR3 has 13 residues. Germline V lookup: CDR1 MNHNS, CDR2 SASEGT. CDR3 nucleotide sequence: TGTGCCAGCCGCAGGGGGTCGAACACTGAAGCTTTCTTT. Protein: CASRRGSNTEAFF.

By sample share, this clone is large. The rearrangement uses TRBV28 and TRBJ2-7, with 7 bases identical to TRBD1. With V trimmed by 4 bases and J by 4 bases, 10 bases remained unmatched. Germline assignment: CDR1 MDHEN and CDR2 SYDVKM. The CDR3 runs to 15 residues. CDR3 amino acids: CASSSVRGRRYEQYF. The CDR3 nucleotides read TGTGCCAGCAGTTCCGTAAGGGGGCGCAGATACGAGCAGTACTTC.

The chain couples TRBV20-1 to TRBJ2-7, with no clear D. The CDR3 has 11 amino acids. Germline loops: CDR1 DFQATT, CDR2 SNEGSKA (reference sequence). V dropped 6 bases and J dropped 6 bases, with 12 bases sitting between them. The DNA of the CDR3 is TGCAGTGCCCGCCTCCCGTCCGAGCAGTACTTC. Its protein is CSARLPSEQYF.

A few counts support this clone. This chain uses TRBV6-1 with TRBJ1-1, with D hard to call. The germline gives CDR1 MNHNS, CDR2 SASEGT. V was cut by 7 bases and J by 10 bases, with 10 bases left in between. This CDR3 has 10 amino acids. The CDR3 loop is CASIDEGAFF. The CDR3, as DNA: TGTGCCAGCATTGACGAAGGAGCTTTCTTT.

This clone is judged medium-sized. This chain links TRBV11-2 with TRBJ2-7; 11 bases are a match to TRBD2. The J segment lost 6 bases and the V segment lost 5 bases, leaving 6 bases of the junction unmatched. There are 14 residues in the CDR3. Germline V gene data show CDR1 as SGHAT and CDR2 as FQNNGV. The CDR3 bases are TGTGCCAGCAGCCCGATAGCGGGAGGGGGCGAGCAGTACTTC. Protein sequence: CASSPIAGGGEQYF.